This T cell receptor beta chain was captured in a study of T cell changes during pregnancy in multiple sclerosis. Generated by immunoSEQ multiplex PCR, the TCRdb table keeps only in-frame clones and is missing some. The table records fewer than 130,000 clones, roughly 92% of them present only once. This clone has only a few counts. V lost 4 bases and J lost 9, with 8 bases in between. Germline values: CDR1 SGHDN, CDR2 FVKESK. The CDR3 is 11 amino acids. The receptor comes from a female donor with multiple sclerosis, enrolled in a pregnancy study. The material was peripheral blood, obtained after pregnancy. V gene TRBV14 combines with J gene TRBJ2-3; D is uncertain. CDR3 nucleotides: TGTGCCAGCAGCCTAGCTGGGACGCAGTATTTT. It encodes CASSLAGTQYF.